These 19 T cell receptor beta chains came from one sample sequenced in a study of human T cells and chemical hapten exposure (dated by TCRdb to about 2021). The meaning of the sample's time point label: patch test 2, 6 weeks after DPC sensitization. In light of the paper, this sample's treatment or condition label describes: therapeutic diphenylcyclopropenone sensitization with weekly scalp DPC. Library prep was done by RACE. Instrument used: NextSeq 500. TCRdb redid the processing of the public reads, applying fastp at Q25 and MiXCR, and retained in-frame beta chains. Rows matching on CDR3 protein sequence are summarized as one entry with the most common DNA and genes. In all, the sample holds about 140,000 distinct CDR3 sequences, and about 11% of those were seen once. More than 1.1% of the sample goes to the ten largest clones. The sample in question was whole blood, obtained in connection with sensitization to the hapten diphenylcyclopropenone (DPC). These receptor sequences come from a woman in her forties or fifties with alopecia areata. Some clones in this sample may be carry-over from other donors' samples.

The table lists this clonotype with many counts. The chain joins TRBV2 to TRBJ2-7, with D hard to call. The germline V gene encodes CDR1 SNHLY and CDR2 FYNNEI. CDR3 size: 13 residues. The V end lost 5 bases, the J end lost 3 bases, and 11 bases lay between the germline ends. The CDR3 nucleotides are TGTGCCAGCAGTCCTAGACCTGACTACGAGCAGTACTTC. It translates to CASSPRPDYEQYF.

This chain links TRBV10-3 with TRBJ2-7; 8 bases line up with TRBD2. This CDR3 has 14 residues. Germline values: CDR1 ENHRY, CDR2 SYGVKD. CDR3 DNA: TGTGTCACCGGATCGGCGGGAGGAGCGAGGGAGCAGTACTTC. Its protein is CVTGSAGGAREQYF.

This clonotype was counted a few times. The chain couples TRBV28 to TRBJ2-2; TRBD1 aligns across 8 bases. This CDR3 has 15 amino acids. Germline CDR1 reads MDHEN; CDR2 reads SYDVKM. Trimming cost V 4 bases and J 6 bases; bases outside gene matches: 7. The CDR3 loop is CASSSDRGRAGELFF. The CDR3 coding sequence is TGTGCCAGCAGTTCCGACAGGGGCCGGGCCGGGGAGCTGTTTTTT.

This rearrangement joins TRBV5-1 to TRBJ2-3, with 13 nucleotides matching TRBD2. The J segment lost 2 bases and the V segment lost 3 bases, leaving 12 bases of the junction unmatched. Germline V gene sequence: CDR1 SGHRS, CDR2 YFSETQ. The CDR3 consists of 19 residues. The CDR3 loop is CASSSHAGGLAGHTDTQYF. For the CDR3, the DNA is TGCGCCAGCAGCTCCCACGCCGGGGGACTAGCGGGGCACACAGATACGCAGTATTTT.

The gene calls are TRBV6-2 or TRBV6-3 and TRBJ1-2; D may be TRBD1 (5 bases). The CDR3 runs to 14 residues. Germline values: CDR1 MNHEY, CDR2 SVGEGT. V dropped 4 bases and J dropped 8 bases, with 17 bases sitting between them. CDR3 in DNA: TGTGCCAGCAGTTTTCGACAGTCCCCCGGAGGCTACACCTTC. Translation gives CASSFRQSPGGYTF.

This clonotype was recorded at least ten times. This chain joins TRBV7-2 and TRBJ2-1, with 8 bases aligning to TRBD2. The trim removed 2 bases at V and 1 base at J, leaving 13 bases unmatched. Germline CDR1 reads SGHTA; CDR2 reads FQGNSA. CDR3 length: 19 residues. This chain's CDR3 is CASSLPGTSRQRSYNEQFF. The CDR3 region has the DNA TGTGCCAGCAGCTTACCCGGGACTAGTCGGCAAAGGTCCTACAATGAGCAGTTCTTC.

The V call is TRBV9, the J call TRBJ2-7, with D possibly TRBD2 on 6 matching bases. The CDR3 spans 15 residues. Looked up from germline, CDR1 is SGDLS and CDR2 is YYNGEE. Trimming left V 1 base short and J 5 bases short, with 16 bases between. The CDR3 DNA sequence: TGTGCCAGCAGCGTAATAGCAACTAGCTTCGACGAGCAGTACTTC. This sequence encodes CASSVIATSFDEQYF.

This clonotype was seen only a few times. The CDR3, as DNA: TGTGCCAGCAGTTCGTGGTTAGGGGGGGAGCTGTTTTTT. Its translation is CASSSWLGGELFF. The rearrangement joins TRBV27 to TRBJ2-2; D unclear. The length of the CDR3 is 13 residues. The V gene lost 4 bases and the J gene lost 8 bases, with 11 bases spanning the gap. Per germline, CDR1 MNHEY and CDR2 SMNVEV (reference sequence).

This clonotype was seen a handful of times. The CDR3 region is CASNLAGGSTYEQYF. In DNA form, the CDR3 reads TGTGCCAGCAACCTAGCGGGAGGGTCGACCTACGAGCAGTACTTC. V is TRBV7-9 and J is TRBJ2-7, with 12 bases identical to TRBD2. The V gene end was trimmed by 7 bases and the J gene end by 2 bases; junction bases not matched to a gene: 6. Germline V gene lookup returns CDR1 SEHNR and CDR2 FQNEAQ (reference sequence). This CDR3 is built from 15 residues.

This clonotype has a count of ten or more. The chain carries TRBV12-3 or TRBV12-4 and TRBJ2-4, with TRBD2 matching 7 bases. This CDR3 comprises 12 residues. V gave up 6 bases and J gave up 5 bases; unmatched junction bases: 1. CDR3 in amino acids: CASRSGENIQYF. CDR3 bases: TGTGCCAGCAGGAGCGGGGAAAACATTCAGTACTTC.

This clonotype has a count of ten or more. The chain carries TRBV5-1 and TRBJ2-1, with TRBD1 as a possible D gene (5 bases). V lost 4 bases to trimming and J lost 6 bases, with 11 bases between them. The CDR3 runs 13 residues. Germline-derived CDR1 and CDR2 are SGHRS and YFSETQ. CDR3 amino acids: CASSLWTRNEQFF. The CDR3 DNA reads as TGCGCCAGCAGCCTGTGGACACGCAATGAGCAGTTCTTC.

This clonotype has ten or more counts. V is TRBV28 and J is TRBJ2-7; 9 nucleotides match TRBD1. Unmatched junction bases numbered 11, after V lost 7 bases and J lost 4 bases. CDR1 and CDR2 from the germline V gene are MDHEN and SYDVKM. This CDR3 contains 15 residues. CDR3 amino acids: CASTLGGTGRYEQYF. The DNA of the CDR3 is TGTGCCAGCACCCTGGGTGGGACAGGGCGGTACGAGCAGTACTTC.

This clonotype was recorded many times. The V and J genes are TRBV6-1 and TRBJ1-5, with D tentatively TRBD1 (5 bases). Germline V lookup: CDR1 MNHNS, CDR2 SASEGT. This CDR3 has 16 amino acids. The ends were cut back, 1 base at V and 0 bases at J, with 10 bases in the middle. The DNA for the CDR3 is TGTGCCAGCAGTGAAGGCTCAGGGAGTAGCAATCAGCCCCAGCATTTT. Its protein product is CASSEGSGSSNQPQHF.

This clonotype has more than one count but fewer than ten. This chain connects TRBV24-1 to TRBJ2-1, with 8 bases fitting TRBD1. V shed 5 bases, J shed 7 bases, and the junction held 9 bases outside the gene matches. The CDR3 has 15 residues. The germline V gene has CDR1 KGHDR and CDR2 SFDVKD. CDR3 DNA sequence: TGTGCCACCAGTGGTCAGGGGGCTTTGGGGAATGAGCAGTTCTTC. Translation gives CATSGQGALGNEQFF.

The table lists this clonotype with a few counts. The chain combines TRBV29-1 with TRBJ1-1, with D possibly being TRBD1 (6 bases). Germline CDR1 reads SQVTM; CDR2 reads ANQGSEA. There are 15 residues in the CDR3. V lost 5 bases to trimming and J lost 4 bases, with 20 bases between them. DNA for the CDR3: TGCAGCGTTCGCGCGCCAGGGGCTCCGAGCACTGAAGCTTTCTTT. As protein: CSVRAPGAPSTEAFF.

This clonotype was seen more than once but under ten times. The chain has TRBV5-4 and TRBJ1-1; a possible D gene is TRBD1 (6 bases). The germline V gene encodes CDR1 SGHNT and CDR2 YYREEE (reference sequence). The germline V and J ends were trimmed by 4 bases and 6 bases, with 19 bases remaining between them. The CDR3 runs to 15 residues. CDR3 protein: CASSPQTGQGAEAFF. Written as DNA, the CDR3 is TGTGCCAGCAGCCCGCAGACGGGACAAGGCGCTGAAGCTTTCTTT.

This clonotype occurred many times. V gene TRBV5-5 combines with J gene TRBJ2-1; D is unresolved. This CDR3 has 15 amino acids. Germline assignment: CDR1 SGHKS and CDR2 YYEKEE (reference sequence). V gave up 2 bases and J gave up 0 bases, with 9 bases separating them. CDR3 amino acids: CASSLAPSSYNEQFF. CDR3 coding DNA: TGTGCCAGCAGCTTAGCCCCAAGCTCCTACAATGAGCAGTTCTTC. The whole variable domain, remainder taken from reference TRBV5-5 and TRBJ2-1, is DAGVTQSPTHLIKTRGQQVTLRCSPISGHKSVSWYQQVLGQGPQFIFQYYEKEERGRGNFPDRFSARQFPNYSSELNVNALLLGDSALYLCASSLAPSSYNEQFFGPGTRLTVL.

This sequence joins TRBV19 and TRBJ2-5; weak D call: TRBD2 (6 bases). CDR1 is LNHDA, CDR2 SQIVND, per germline (reference sequence). This CDR3 spans 15 amino acids. V was trimmed by 3 bases and J by 5 bases, leaving 16 bases between them. CDR3 coding DNA: TGTGCCAGTAGTATCGGAGGGACTGGACGGGAGACCCAGTACTTC. Encoded protein: CASSIGGTGRETQYF. Full variable domain (rest looked up from reference TRBV19 and TRBJ2-5): DGGITQSPKYLFRKEGQNVTLSCEQNLNHDAMYWYRQDPGQGLRLIYYSQIVNDFQKGDIAEGYSVSREKKESFPLTVTSAQKNPTAFYLCASSIGGTGRETQYFGPGTRLLVL.

V gene TRBV6-6 combines with J gene TRBJ2-1, with D hard to call. The CDR3 has 14 amino acids. CDR1 and CDR2 from the germline V gene are MNHNY and SVGAGI (reference sequence). The V gene lost 7 bases and the J gene lost 1 base, with 11 bases spanning the gap. This chain's CDR3 is CASKNEVSYNEQFF. CDR3 DNA: TGTGCCAGCAAAAACGAGGTTTCCTACAATGAGCAGTTCTTC.